The clone carrying this TCR beta chain was detected only a few times. Responders labeled with CFSE (roughly 200,000) were plated with roughly 200,000 irradiated, violet-dye-labeled stimulators. Responder cells that were proliferating and CFSE-low, both CD3+CD4+ and CD3+CD8+, were sorted after the reaction. Measured with immunoSEQ multiplex PCR; TCRdb has only the in-frame clones, and not every one. This sample has approximately 14,000 clones, with about 30% found just once. CDR3 length: 14 amino acids. In germline, CDR1 is SGHKS, CDR2 YYEKEE (reference sequence). V gave up 4 bases and J gave up 4 bases; unmatched junction bases: 4. The source of the sample is a study of graft-versus-host responses after intestinal transplantation. Study findings and constraints: The study found high graft-versus-host to host-versus-graft clonal ratios in allografts of patients with graft-donor T cell macrochimerism. Early post-transplant declines in HvG were associated with peak levels of circulating GvH clones. GvH clonotypes were identified within recipient marrow, with a subset emerging first in ileum or blood.

The TCR originated in a human patient who received an intestinal transplant. The sample here was alloreactive CD8+ T cells from a mixed lymphocyte reaction culture, taken before intestinal transplant. As to subset: CFSE-low proliferating T cells sorted from roughly six-day pre-transplant mixed lymphocyte reaction (GvH or HvG direction). This chain uses TRBV5-5 with TRBJ2-2, with 7 bases matching TRBD1. The CDR3 spells CASSITGVTGELFF. In nucleotides, the CDR3 is TGTGCCAGCAGCATCACAGGGGTCACCGGGGAGCTGTTTTTT.